Below are 22 T cell receptor beta chains sequenced from a single sample in a study of cytomegalovirus exposure and HLA in healthy donors. The PCR had 60 Vbeta and 13 Jbeta primers. Some clones are missing from TCRdb's copy, which holds only in-frame ones; the method was immunoSEQ multiplex PCR. The top ten hold about 6.7% of the sample, which has some 150,000 clones, 60% to 80% seen once. The source material was PBMCs. These receptors all come from a woman aged 40 to 55 in good health and CMV-seropositive.

The J gene is TRBJ1-5, the V gene TRBV5-5; the D gene is possibly TRBD1 (6 bases). With 4 bases removed from V and 7 bases from J, the gap between germline ends came to 15 bases. The V gene's germline CDR1 is SGHKS and CDR2 YYEKEE (reference sequence). This CDR3 spans 14 amino acids. The CDR3 nucleotides are TGTGCCAGCAGCCTAACACAGGGATACCAGCCCCAGCATTTT. As protein: CASSLTQGYQPQHF.

The J gene is TRBJ1-2, the V gene TRBV5-6; no definite D call. The CDR3 is 15 residues long. Germline V gives CDR1 SGHDT, CDR2 YYEEEE. Trimming removed 0 bases from V and 0 bases from J, with 9 bases in between. CDR3 residues: CASSLVFGPNYGYTF. Written as DNA, the CDR3 is TGTGCCAGCAGCTTGGTCTTTGGGCCTAACTATGGCTACACCTTC.

This clone has just one count. The chain combines TRBV18 with TRBJ1-3, with D perhaps TRBD1 (6 bases). In germline, CDR1 is KGHSH, CDR2 LQKENI. Trimming pared 2 bases from V and 1 base from J, leaving 12 bases between. The CDR3 spans 16 residues. The CDR3 nucleotides are TGTGCCAGCTCACCAGTCACAGGGCTATCTGGAAACACCATATATTTT. It translates to CASSPVTGLSGNTIYF.

The rearrangement links TRBV19 to TRBJ2-3; a possible D gene is TRBD2 (7 bases). Trimming stripped 6 bases from V and 1 base from J, with 20 bases between. This CDR3 is built from 17 residues. The germline gives CDR1 LNHDA, CDR2 SQIVND (reference sequence). CDR3 DNA sequence: TGTGCCAGTAGGCGTACCCATGGGGGGGGGCGCACAGATACGCAGTATTTT. Translation gives CASRRTHGGGRTDTQYF.

The CDR3 reads CASSDRVSTDTQYF. The CDR3, as DNA: TGTGCCAGCAGCGACAGGGTGTCCACAGATACGCAGTATTTT. The chain couples TRBV2 to TRBJ2-3; 7 nucleotides align to TRBD1. The CDR3 sequence is 14 residues long. Trimming at V came to 6 bases and at J to 2 bases, leaving 5 bases not matched to a gene. Germline loops: CDR1 SNHLY, CDR2 FYNNEI.

V usage is TRBV5-1 and J usage is TRBJ2-2; 11 nucleotides line up with TRBD2. CDR1 is SGHRS and CDR2 is YFSETQ in the germline V gene. The CDR3 totals 17 residues. V was pared by 4 bases and J by 7 bases, with 12 bases of the junction left unmatched. The CDR3 spells CASSPNPSGGQGGELFF. CDR3 DNA sequence: TGCGCCAGCAGCCCCAACCCTAGCGGGGGGCAGGGCGGGGAGCTGTTTTTT.

This sequence joins TRBV5-1 and TRBJ2-3; possibly TRBD2 for D (6 bases). Germline V lookup: CDR1 SGHRS, CDR2 YFSETQ. This CDR3 has 14 amino acids. V dropped 5 bases and J dropped 2 bases, with 12 bases sitting between them. In nucleotides, the CDR3 is TGCGCCAGCAGGGCCCCGGACTACACAGATACGCAGTATTTT. Translating gives CASRAPDYTDTQYF.

The chain combines TRBV12-5 with TRBJ1-5; D perhaps matches TRBD1 (5 bases). Germline CDR1 is LGHNT and CDR2 is FRNRAP. Trimming stripped 7 bases from V and 7 bases from J, with 17 bases between. The CDR3 totals 14 residues. DNA of the CDR3: TGTGCTAGTGCCCTCAGGGAAGGAGTCCAGCCCCAGCATTTT. Residues: CASALREGVQPQHF.

The rearrangement links TRBV9 to TRBJ2-7, with 10 nucleotides matching TRBD1. CDR3 size: 16 residues. The germline V gene encodes CDR1 SGDLS and CDR2 YYNGEE. The J segment lost 5 bases and the V segment lost 4 bases, leaving 12 bases of the junction unmatched. Here the CDR3 reads CASSPGVGQGSNEQYF. The DNA of the CDR3 is TGTGCCAGCAGCCCGGGGGTGGGACAGGGGAGCAACGAGCAGTACTTC.

CDR3 loop: CASSQDGTLVVRNTIYF. The CDR3, as DNA: TGTGCCAGCAGCCAAGATGGGACATTAGTTGTTCGAAACACCATATATTTT. The genes are TRBV4-2 and TRBJ1-3; D is perhaps TRBD1 (6 bases). V shed 0 bases and J shed 5 bases, with 17 bases lying between them. Germline V gene lookup returns CDR1 LGHNA and CDR2 YNFKEQ. This CDR3 is 17 amino acids long.

The rearrangement uses TRBV13 and TRBJ2-1, with TRBD2 identical over 7 bases. The germline gives CDR1 PRHDT, CDR2 FYEKMQ (reference sequence). The V segment lost 3 bases and the J segment 8 bases; nucleotides outside the gene matches: 7. CDR3 length: 14 amino acids. CDR3 DNA sequence: TGTGCCAGCAGCTTCGGACTAGAACCCCATGAGCAGTTCTTC. Translated: CASSFGLEPHEQFF.

The chain is built from TRBV9 and TRBJ2-2, with no clear D. V lost 3 bases, J lost 1 base, and 19 bases lay in between. This CDR3 has 18 residues. CDR1 and CDR2 (germline): SGDLS, YYNGEE. The CDR3 sequence is CASSGPVGNWRNTGELFF. CDR3 coding DNA: TGTGCCAGCAGCGGCCCCGTAGGAAACTGGAGGAACACCGGGGAGCTGTTTTTT.

The chain carries TRBV6-1 and TRBJ2-2; unclear D gene. The CDR3 has 14 amino acids. CDR1 and CDR2 (germline): MNHNS, SASEGT. Trimming pared 4 bases from V and 4 bases from J, leaving 10 bases between. The CDR3 sequence is CASSGLIITGELFF. The CDR3 DNA follows: TGTGCCAGCAGTGGACTGATTATCACCGGGGAGCTGTTTTTT.

The chain combines TRBV5-5 with TRBJ1-3, with D possibly matching TRBD1 (5 bases). The CDR3 is 16 residues long. V dropped 3 bases and J dropped 2 bases, with 15 bases sitting between them. Per the germline V gene, CDR1 is SGHKS and CDR2 is YYEKEE (reference sequence). The chain's CDR3 is CASSSPGDGTGNTIYF. In nucleotides, the CDR3 is TGTGCCAGCAGCTCGCCGGGGGACGGAACTGGAAACACCATATATTTT.

The rearrangement joins TRBV7-2 to TRBJ1-3; D perhaps matches TRBD1 (6 bases). V was cut by 5 bases and J by 5 bases, with 13 bases left in between. This CDR3 spans 14 amino acids. CDR1 is SGHTA, CDR2 FQGNSA, per germline. The CDR3 sequence: CASSITGPRNTIYF. The DNA for the CDR3 is TGTGCCAGCAGCATAACAGGGCCTAGAAACACCATATATTTT. The complete variable domain, with remaining parts taken from reference TRBV7-2 and TRBJ1-3, reads GAGVSQSPSNKVTEKGKDVELRCDPISGHTALYWYRQSLGQGLEFLIYFQGNSAPDKSGLPSDRFSAERTGGSVSTLTIQRTQQEDSAVYLCASSITGPRNTIYFGEGSWLTVV.

This rearrangement joins TRBV18 to TRBJ2-1; 7 nucleotides align to TRBD1. Germline assignment: CDR1 KGHSH and CDR2 LQKENI. J lost 3 bases, V lost 1 base, and 6 bases had no gene match. The CDR3 runs to 16 residues. CDR3 coding DNA: TGTGCCAGCTCACCACGGGTTGCAGGGGGCTACAATGAGCAGTTCTTC. This translates into CASSPRVAGGYNEQFF.

The chain joins TRBV28 to TRBJ1-5; 12 nucleotides match TRBD1. The germline CDR1 and CDR2 sequences are MDHEN and SYDVKM. The trim removed 11 bases at V and 0 bases at J, leaving 17 bases unmatched. This CDR3 region has 19 residues. CDR3 bases: TGTGCCTGCGGTGGGTTTGGGACAGGGGGCGAAAATAGCAATCAGCCCCAGCATTTT. This encodes CACGGFGTGGENSNQPQHF.

CDR3 region: CASSSFHEQYF. The CDR3 DNA is TGTGCCAGCAGCTCTTTCCACGAGCAGTACTTC. The rearrangement links TRBV5-6 to TRBJ2-5, with D unclear. Judging by the DNA end, TRBJ2-7 fits better; the J call may be wrong. From germline, CDR1 is SGHDT and CDR2 YYEEEE. This CDR3 spans 11 amino acids.

In its sample, this clone was seen a few times. The chain has TRBV6-6 and TRBJ1-4; 8 bases are a match to TRBD1. The CDR3 has 12 amino acids. The J segment lost 8 bases and the V segment lost 6 bases, leaving 2 bases of the junction unmatched. Germline CDR1 and CDR2: MNHNY and SVGAGI (reference sequence). CDR3: CASRRDREKLFF. CDR3 DNA: TGTGCCAGCAGGCGGGACAGGGAAAAACTGTTTTTT.

The V call is TRBV5-6, the J call TRBJ2-7; TRBD1 matches 11 bases. The CDR3 contains 14 residues. CDR1 is SGHDT and CDR2 is YYEEEE in the germline V gene. The ends lost 5 bases at V and 5 bases at J; junction bases unmatched: 6. The CDR3 region is CASRPRTGGDEQYF. The CDR3 nucleotides are TGTGCCAGCAGACCGAGGACAGGGGGCGACGAGCAGTACTTC.

The V call is TRBV11-2, the J call TRBJ2-3, with 11 bases aligning to TRBD2. Germline CDR1 is SGHAT and CDR2 is FQNNGV. The junction had 8 bases not matched to a gene; V was cut back by 4 bases and J by 5 bases. The CDR3 loop spans 16 amino acids. The CDR3 DNA is TGTGCCAGCAGCTCCGGGGCTAGCGGGGGGATAGATACGCAGTATTTT. It codes for CASSSGASGGIDTQYF.

The chain combines TRBV4-1 with TRBJ2-7; D not resolved. This CDR3 is built from 14 residues. V lost 1 base and J 2 bases, leaving 9 bases between the germline ends. Germline V gene data show CDR1 as MGHRA and CDR2 as YSYEKL. DNA for the CDR3: TGCGCCAGCAGCCAAGTCCTAGTTACCTACGAGCAGTACTTC. Protein: CASSQVLVTYEQYF.